Listed below are T cell receptor beta chains from one sample, sequenced in a study of cytomegalovirus exposure and HLA in healthy donors. TCRdb keeps only in-frame clones here, not all; method: immunoSEQ multiplex PCR. The data contain under 80,000 clones, about 94% of them seen just once; the ten biggest clones take up roughly 2.1%. The sequencing sample was made of PBMCs. These receptors came from a woman under 30 in good health and CMV-seronegative. Both conserved end residues are part of each CDR3. Fields, in order: V gene, D gene, clone size, J gene, CDR3 DNA, CDR3 protein. A D gene is named only where the DNA matches it firmly. Clone size is shown for a subset of rows, as once, few, many or a class of expanded clone.

v_gene: TRBV7-8
d_gene: -
abundance: -
j_gene: TRBJ2-7
CDR3nt: TGTGCCAGCAGCCCGAGGGACAACTACGAGCAGTACTTC
CDR3aa: CASSPRDNYEQYF

v_gene: TRBV7-8
d_gene: -
abundance: -
j_gene: TRBJ2-5
CDR3nt: TGTGCCAGCAGCTTAGGCAGGGCCCCGGGAGAGACCCAGTACTTC
CDR3aa: CASSLGRAPGETQYF

v_gene: TRBV15
d_gene: -
abundance: -
j_gene: TRBJ2-5
CDR3nt: TGTGCCACCAGAGGGGTCCAAGAGACCCAGTACTTC
CDR3aa: CATRGVQETQYF

v_gene: TRBV5-1
d_gene: TRBD1
abundance: -
j_gene: TRBJ1-6
CDR3nt: TGCGCCAGCAGCTTGGGGGGGACAGTAAATTCACCCCTCCACTTT
CDR3aa: CASSLGGTVNSPLHF

v_gene: TRBV2
d_gene: TRBD2
abundance: -
j_gene: TRBJ2-2
CDR3nt: TGTGCCAGCAGTATACTAGCGGGGGGGACGTACGGGGAGCTGTTTTTT
CDR3aa: CASSILAGGTYGELFF

v_gene: TRBV7-9
d_gene: TRBD2
abundance: -
j_gene: TRBJ2-1
CDR3nt: TGTGCCAGCAGCCCCCGGACTAGCGGGGGCAACAATGAGCAGTTCTTC
CDR3aa: CASSPRTSGGNNEQFF

v_gene: TRBV10-1
d_gene: TRBD2
abundance: -
j_gene: TRBJ2-7
CDR3nt: TGCGCCAGCAGTGAGTTGGCTAGCGGTAGCTCCTACGAGCAGTACTTC
CDR3aa: CASSELASGSSYEQYF

v_gene: TRBV11-3
d_gene: -
abundance: once
j_gene: TRBJ2-2
CDR3nt: TGTGCCAGCAAAGCACGCGCGAACACCGGGGAGCTGTTTTTT
CDR3aa: CASKARANTGELFF

v_gene: TRBV7-9
d_gene: -
abundance: -
j_gene: TRBJ2-5
CDR3nt: TGTGCCAGCAGCTTAGGGGGAGGAAGAGAGACCCAGTACTTC
CDR3aa: CASSLGGGRETQYF

v_gene: TRBV6-4
d_gene: TRBD1
abundance: few
j_gene: TRBJ2-1
CDR3nt: TGTGCCAGCAGCCGGGACAGGGAAGGGTCGGGTGAGCAGTTCTTC
CDR3aa: CASSRDREGSGEQFF

v_gene: TRBV4-2
d_gene: -
abundance: -
j_gene: TRBJ1-5
CDR3nt: TGTGCCAGCAGCCAAGAACAGGGACAGCCCCAGCATTTT
CDR3aa: CASSQEQGQPQHF

v_gene: TRBV6-5
d_gene: -
abundance: -
j_gene: TRBJ2-7
CDR3nt: TGTGCCAGCAGTTACGGGGCGAACTCCTACGAGCAGTACTTC
CDR3aa: CASSYGANSYEQYF

v_gene: TRBV7-9
d_gene: TRBD1
abundance: -
j_gene: TRBJ2-5
CDR3nt: TGTGCCAGCAGCACGAGGACAGGGGGCGCCTATTCGGCCTGGGAGACCCAGTACTTC
CDR3aa: CASSTRTGGAYSAWETQYF

v_gene: TRBV15
d_gene: -
abundance: once
j_gene: TRBJ1-4
CDR3nt: TGTGCCACCAGCAGGGGGGGAAGTAATGAAAAACTGTTTTTT
CDR3aa: CATSRGGSNEKLFF

v_gene: TRBV2
d_gene: TRBD2
abundance: -
j_gene: TRBJ2-2
CDR3nt: TGTGCCAGCAGTGAGTCTAGCGGGGGGCATGTGGAGCTGTTTTTT
CDR3aa: CASSESSGGHVELFF

v_gene: TRBV7-9
d_gene: -
abundance: -
j_gene: TRBJ1-6
CDR3nt: TGTGCCAGCACCACAGGAGACTCCTATAATTCACCCCTCCACTTT
CDR3aa: CASTTGDSYNSPLHF

v_gene: TRBV27
d_gene: -
abundance: -
j_gene: TRBJ1-4
CDR3nt: TGTGCCAGCAGCCCGCAGGGAATCACTAATGAAAAACTGTTTTTT
CDR3aa: CASSPQGITNEKLFF

v_gene: TRBV11-2
d_gene: TRBD1
abundance: once
j_gene: TRBJ2-5
CDR3nt: TGTGCCAGCAATAATGGACAGGGACAAGAGACCCAGTACTTC
CDR3aa: CASNNGQGQETQYF

v_gene: TRBV9
d_gene: -
abundance: -
j_gene: TRBJ1-4
CDR3nt: TGTGCCAGCAGCGTATTTGAGTCGGATGAAAAACTGTTTTTT
CDR3aa: CASSVFESDEKLFF

v_gene: TRBV19
d_gene: TRBD1
abundance: -
j_gene: TRBJ2-5
CDR3nt: TGTGCCACCCAGGACAGGGTATCAGAGACCCAGTACTTC
CDR3aa: CATQDRVSETQYF

v_gene: TRBV27
d_gene: -
abundance: -
j_gene: TRBJ2-5
CDR3nt: TGTGCCAGCAGTTTTCGGGGGGCAGAGACCCAGTACTTC
CDR3aa: CASSFRGAETQYF

v_gene: TRBV19
d_gene: TRBD2
abundance: -
j_gene: TRBJ2-7
CDR3nt: TGTGCCAGTAGAGTGGCGGCGGGAGGGGGGTACGAGCAGTACTTC
CDR3aa: CASRVAAGGGYEQYF

v_gene: TRBV27
d_gene: -
abundance: -
j_gene: TRBJ1-4
CDR3nt: TGTGCCAGCAGTTGGACAGCAACTAATGAAAAACTGTTTTTT
CDR3aa: CASSWTATNEKLFF

v_gene: TRBV10-1
d_gene: TRBD2
abundance: -
j_gene: TRBJ2-1
CDR3nt: TGCGCCAGCAGTGGGGACTACCGAAACAATGAGCAGTTCTTC
CDR3aa: CASSGDYRNNEQFF

v_gene: TRBV19
d_gene: -
abundance: once
j_gene: TRBJ1-1
CDR3nt: TGTGCCAGTAGTATAGAGGCGGGGTCCTACACTGAAGCTTTCTTT
CDR3aa: CASSIEAGSYTEAFF

v_gene: TRBV28
d_gene: -
abundance: once
j_gene: TRBJ2-7
CDR3nt: TGTGCCAGCGAAGGGAGCTCCTACGAGCAGTACTTC
CDR3aa: CASEGSSYEQYF

v_gene: TRBV18
d_gene: -
abundance: -
j_gene: TRBJ1-1
CDR3nt: TGTGCCAGCTCACGACAGGAGAACACTGAAGCTTTCTTT
CDR3aa: CASSRQENTEAFF

v_gene: TRBV13
d_gene: TRBD2
abundance: -
j_gene: TRBJ2-4
CDR3nt: TGTGCCAGCAGCAACCGCCGGGCTAGCGGGGAGCTAGGGACCATTCAGTACTTC
CDR3aa: CASSNRRASGELGTIQYF

v_gene: TRBV28
d_gene: TRBD1
abundance: -
j_gene: TRBJ1-5
CDR3nt: TGTGCCAGCAGTTTGTCCTCGGGACAGGGTATCTTTGGCAATCAGCCCCAGCATTTT
CDR3aa: CASSLSSGQGIFGNQPQHF

v_gene: TRBV6-1
d_gene: -
abundance: -
j_gene: TRBJ2-3
CDR3nt: TGTGCCAGCAGTGGGGGCGTCGGCGGCACAGATACGCAGTATTTT
CDR3aa: CASSGGVGGTDTQYF

v_gene: TRBV7-6
d_gene: TRBD1
abundance: -
j_gene: TRBJ2-5
CDR3nt: TGTGCCAGCAGCCCCCGACAGGGGAGAGAGACCCAGTACTTC
CDR3aa: CASSPRQGRETQYF

v_gene: TRBV28
d_gene: TRBD2
abundance: -
j_gene: TRBJ2-1
CDR3nt: TGTGCCAGCAGTACGCCTAGCGGGAGGGGAGCAATGGAGCAGTTCTTC
CDR3aa: CASSTPSGRGAMEQFF

v_gene: TRBV5-1
d_gene: -
abundance: -
j_gene: TRBJ2-1
CDR3nt: TGCGCCAGCAGCCCCGCAGCGGCCTCCTACAATGAGCAGTTCTTC
CDR3aa: CASSPAAASYNEQFF

v_gene: TRBV5-4
d_gene: -
abundance: once
j_gene: TRBJ1-1
CDR3nt: TGTGCCAGCAGCTTGGGATCAGTTACCAACACTGAAGCTTTCTTT
CDR3aa: CASSLGSVTNTEAFF

v_gene: TRBV6-1
d_gene: -
abundance: few
j_gene: TRBJ1-1
CDR3nt: TGTGCCAGCAGTGAGGGAGAACCGAACACTGAAGCTTTCTTT
CDR3aa: CASSEGEPNTEAFF

v_gene: TRBV18
d_gene: -
abundance: -
j_gene: TRBJ1-3
CDR3nt: TGTGCCAGCTCACAACCGGACAGCTCTGGAAACACCATATATTTT
CDR3aa: CASSQPDSSGNTIYF

v_gene: TRBV6-1
d_gene: -
abundance: -
j_gene: TRBJ2-5
CDR3nt: TGTGCCAGCAAGCTGCAGGGGTTGGTAGAGACCCAGTACTTC
CDR3aa: CASKLQGLVETQYF

v_gene: TRBV7-7
d_gene: TRBD2
abundance: -
j_gene: TRBJ2-1
CDR3nt: TGTGCTAGCAGCTTGCGCGGGGGGGTCATGAATGAGCAGTTCTTC
CDR3aa: CASSLRGGVMNEQFF

v_gene: TRBV28
d_gene: -
abundance: -
j_gene: TRBJ2-5
CDR3nt: TGTGCCAGCGCTAATTCCGGGTTTCAGGAGACCCAGTACTTC
CDR3aa: CASANSGFQETQYF

v_gene: TRBV29-1
d_gene: TRBD1
abundance: -
j_gene: TRBJ1-1
CDR3nt: TGCAGCGCTCGGACAGGGAACACTGAAGCTTTCTTT
CDR3aa: CSARTGNTEAFF

v_gene: TRBV6-6
d_gene: -
abundance: -
j_gene: TRBJ2-3
CDR3nt: TGTGCCAGCAGTTCCCGACTAGGTTCGACAGATACGCAGTATTTT
CDR3aa: CASSSRLGSTDTQYF

v_gene: TRBV4-3
d_gene: -
abundance: -
j_gene: TRBJ1-2
CDR3nt: TGCGCCAGCAGCCAAGATCTCGGAGGCTATGGCTACACCTTC
CDR3aa: CASSQDLGGYGYTF

v_gene: TRBV4-1
d_gene: TRBD2
abundance: once
j_gene: TRBJ2-5
CDR3nt: TGCGCCAGCAGCCACCGGACTAGCGGGGGCCCTATCCAAGAGACCCAGTACTTC
CDR3aa: CASSHRTSGGPIQETQYF

v_gene: TRBV19
d_gene: -
abundance: -
j_gene: TRBJ2-1
CDR3nt: TGTGCCAGTAGTATAGGCAGTGCTCACCGGGGTGAGCAGTTCTTC
CDR3aa: CASSIGSAHRGEQFF

v_gene: TRBV4-3
d_gene: TRBD2
abundance: -
j_gene: TRBJ2-1
CDR3nt: TGCGCCAGCAGCCAAGAAGCGGGGGGGATTTTTGGTGAGCAGTTCTTC
CDR3aa: CASSQEAGGIFGEQFF

v_gene: TRBV11-2
d_gene: TRBD1
abundance: -
j_gene: TRBJ2-7
CDR3nt: TGTGCCAGCAGACAGGTAGGGGGCGTGCAGTACTTC
CDR3aa: CASRQVGGVQYF

v_gene: TRBV6-1
d_gene: -
abundance: -
j_gene: TRBJ1-6
CDR3nt: TGTGCCAGCAATACAGGTGAAGCACCCCTCCACTTT
CDR3aa: CASNTGEAPLHF

v_gene: TRBV29-1
d_gene: TRBD2
abundance: -
j_gene: TRBJ2-7
CDR3nt: TGCAGCGTTCTAGCGGGAGTCTCCCCCTACGAGCAGTACTTC
CDR3aa: CSVLAGVSPYEQYF

v_gene: TRBV28
d_gene: TRBD1
abundance: -
j_gene: TRBJ2-3
CDR3nt: TGTGCCAGCAGTCTCTCGGGACAGGCGACAGATACGCAGTATTTT
CDR3aa: CASSLSGQATDTQYF

v_gene: TRBV4-1
d_gene: TRBD2
abundance: -
j_gene: TRBJ2-7
CDR3nt: TGCGCCAGCAGCCAAACCCGACTAGCGGGATCTTACGAGCAGTACTTC
CDR3aa: CASSQTRLAGSYEQYF

v_gene: TRBV19
d_gene: -
abundance: -
j_gene: TRBJ2-3
CDR3nt: TGTGCCAGTAGTATGACTCAAATTCTAGCTGGAACAGATACGCAGTATTTT
CDR3aa: CASSMTQILAGTDTQYF